This TCR beta chain was sequenced during a study of cytomegalovirus exposure and HLA in healthy donors. The study's findings and limits: Reports described diagnosis of cytomegalovirus status by the classifier as highly specific and sensitive. Some highly shared sequence variants likely arose as a pipeline artifact.

Germline V gene data show CDR1 as MNHEY and CDR2 as SVGAGI. V was trimmed by 4 bases and J by 5 bases, leaving 11 bases between them. CDR3 length equals 13 residues. As regards this clone: Antigen unknown.

The PCR employed 60 Vbeta primers together with 13 Jbeta primers. Sequencing used immunoSEQ multiplex PCR; TCRdb keeps in-frame clones, though not all of them. This listing includes around 55,000 clones. When sampled, the donors appeared nominally healthy, though they likely had unrecorded immune exposures. The rearrangement links TRBV6-5 to TRBJ1-2; D may be TRBD1 (5 bases). The sequenced material came from PBMCs. The TCR was taken from a man between 45 and 60 years old in good health and CMV-seropositive. The CDR3 nucleotides are TGTGCCAGCAGTTTTGGGGGGACGTATGGCTACACCTTC. Protein sequence: CASSFGGTYGYTF.